This T cell receptor beta chain was obtained from a study of blood T cell repertoires in COVID-19. Study summary: Acute and convalescent COVID-19 specimens originated in the United States, Italy and Spain. Sources were T cells, B-cell-depleted T cells, or PBMCs; the material itself was cDNA or gDNA.

The CDR3 runs to 15 residues. V lost 5 bases and J lost 0, with 8 bases in between. CDR1 and CDR2 from the germline V gene are LNHDA and SQIVND (reference sequence). As originally analysed: Amplified reference gene primers provided the basis for estimating nucleated cell counts. Assay: immunoSEQ multiplex PCR; the TCRdb copy retains only in-frame clones and omits some. V and J calls and clone size are given by that table; D and trimming were obtained from the DNA. This table has 85,000 to 130,000 clones, 84% appearing once. Sequencing was carried out using peripheral blood. The clonotype originates from a man in his 60s with acute or convalescent COVID-19. J is TRBJ2-6 and V is TRBV19; D call uncertain. CDR3 in amino acids: CASSQQRSGANVLTF. The CDR3 DNA follows: TGTGCCAGTAGTCAGCAGCGCTCTGGGGCCAACGTCCTGACTTTC.